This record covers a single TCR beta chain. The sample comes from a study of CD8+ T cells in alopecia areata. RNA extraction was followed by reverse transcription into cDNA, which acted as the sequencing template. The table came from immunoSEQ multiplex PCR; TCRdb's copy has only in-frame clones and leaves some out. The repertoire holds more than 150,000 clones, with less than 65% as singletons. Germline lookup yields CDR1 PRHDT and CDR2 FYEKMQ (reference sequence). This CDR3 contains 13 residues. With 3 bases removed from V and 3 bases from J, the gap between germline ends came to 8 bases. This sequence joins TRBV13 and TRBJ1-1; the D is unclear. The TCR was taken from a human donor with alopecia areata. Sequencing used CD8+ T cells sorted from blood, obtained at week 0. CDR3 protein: CASSLGVYTEAFF. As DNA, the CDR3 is TGTGCCAGCAGCTTGGGAGTTTACACTGAAGCTTTCTTT. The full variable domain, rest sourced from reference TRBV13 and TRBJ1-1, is AAGVIQSPRHLIKEKRETATLKCYPIPRHDTVYWYQQGPGQDPQFLISFYEKMQSDKGSIPDRFSAQQFSDYHSELNMSSLELGDSALYFCASSLGVYTEAFFGQGTRLTVV.